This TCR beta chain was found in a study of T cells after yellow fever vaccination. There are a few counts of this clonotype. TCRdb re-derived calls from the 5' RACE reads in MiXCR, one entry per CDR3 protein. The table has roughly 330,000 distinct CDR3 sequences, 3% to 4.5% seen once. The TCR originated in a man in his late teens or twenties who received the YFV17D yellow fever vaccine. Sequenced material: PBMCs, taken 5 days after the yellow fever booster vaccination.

CDR3 protein: CASSLGRSGGLVETQYF. The CDR3 coding sequence is TGTGCCAGCAGCTTAGGCCGTAGCGGGGGGCTGGTAGAGACCCAGTACTTC. The J gene is TRBJ2-5, the V gene TRBV7-8; 10 positions match TRBD2. The V gene end was trimmed by 1 base and the J gene end by 4 bases; junction bases not matched to a gene: 9. CDR1 and CDR2 (germline): SGHVS, FQNEAQ. CDR3 size: 17 residues.